A selection of T cell receptor beta chains follows, all from one sample in a study of T-cell reconstitution after alpha-beta-depleted transplantation in children. TCRdb re-analysed the PCR reads in MiXCR, keeping a single row per CDR3 protein. The sample contains some 600,000 distinct CDR3 sequences, 13% of which appear only once. The sequencing here drew on PBMCs, mostly from graft donor cells, taken 360 days after TCRalphabeta/CD19-depleted stem cell transplant. The receptors originated from a male patient younger than 18 who had a stem cell transplant for acute myeloid leukemia, so the T cells may come from the graft donor. Both conserved end residues are part of each CDR3. D genes are given only for firm matches. Part of the rows lack a size; the others show once, few, many or a class for expanded clones.

.	TRBV7-2	.	TRBJ2-2	TGTGCCAGCAGCACCTATACCGGGGACCTGTTTTTT	CASSTYTGDLFF
.	TRBV9	few	TRBJ2-7	TGTGCCAGCAGCGTCCTCCCTAGCGTCTCCTACGAGCAGTACTTC	CASSVLPSVSYEQYF
TRBD2	TRBV7-2	few	TRBJ2-3	TGTGCCAGCAGCTTAGTCCGGGAGGCCACAGATACGCAGTATTTT	CASSLVREATDTQYF
.	TRBV27	few	TRBJ1-2	TGTGCCAGCAGTTTCAGGGGTTTAAACTATGGCTACACCTTC	CASSFRGLNYGYTF
TRBD2	TRBV7-8	few	TRBJ2-1	TGTGCCAGCAGCTCAAGGACTAGCGGGGGTGGCCCCGAGCAGTTCTTC	CASSSRTSGGGPEQFF
TRBD2	TRBV7-6	.	TRBJ2-7	TGTGCCAGCAGCTTAGCGCGGAGTAGCGGGAGGGCGGGCTACGAGCAGTACTTC	CASSLARSSGRAGYEQYF
TRBD2	TRBV2	few	TRBJ2-2	TGTGCCATCGGGACTAGCGGGAGATCGACCGGGGAGCTGTTTTTT	CAIGTSGRSTGELFF
.	TRBV29-1	.	TRBJ1-4	TGCAGCGTTCAAGGGGGGCCGCCTAATGAAAAACTGTTTTTT	CSVQGGPPNEKLFF
TRBD1	TRBV5-1	.	TRBJ1-1	TGCGCCAGCAGCCTACAACAGGGGATGAACACTGAAGCTTTCTTT	CASSLQQGMNTEAFF
.	TRBV20-1	.	TRBJ2-1	TGCAGTGGGGGCCAGGCGGCTCGCTCCTACAATGAGCAGTTCTTC	CSGGQAARSYNEQFF
.	TRBV7-3	.	TRBJ1-1	TGTGCCAGCAGCTTAACGGCTGCCACTGAAGCTTTCTTT	CASSLTAATEAFF
TRBD2	TRBV7-3	few	TRBJ2-3	TGTGCCAGCAGCTTAATTGGTTGGCCGGGCAGCGGGAGTACAGATACGCAGTATTTT	CASSLIGWPGSGSTDTQYF
TRBD2	TRBV6-5	.	TRBJ2-1	TGTGCCAGCAGTTACTCGGGGCTAGCGGGAGGAGGCAATGAGCAGTTCTTC	CASSYSGLAGGGNEQFF
.	TRBV6-5	.	TRBJ2-3	TGTGCCAGCAGTTACGAGAGGGGCACAGATACGCAGTATTTT	CASSYERGTDTQYF
.	TRBV13	many	TRBJ2-5	TGTGCCAGCAGCTCCCCGTACCAAGAGACCCAGTACTTC	CASSSPYQETQYF
TRBD2	TRBV20-1	many	TRBJ2-7	TGCAGTGCTAGATTTAGCGGGAGTGTGGGCGAGCAGTACTTC	CSARFSGSVGEQYF
.	TRBV30	many	TRBJ2-7	TGTGCCTGGGAAAGCGGTACCTACGAGCAGTACTTC	CAWESGTYEQYF
TRBD2	TRBV29-1	many	TRBJ2-2	TGCAGCGTTGAAGATAGGGGAGGGGCTCGCCTGACCGGGGAGCTGTTTTTT	CSVEDRGGARLTGELFF
TRBD2	TRBV5-1	many	TRBJ2-3	TGCGCCAGCAGCAATCTAGCGGGAGTCCCAGATACGCAGTATTTT	CASSNLAGVPDTQYF
TRBD1	TRBV27	.	TRBJ2-5	TGTGCCAGCAGTATGGGACAGGGAAGATGGGAGACCCAGTACTTC	CASSMGQGRWETQYF
TRBD2	TRBV7-2	many	TRBJ2-7	TGTGCCAGCAGCCTCCGGACTAGCGGGACCGCCTACGAGCAGTACTTC	CASSLRTSGTAYEQYF
TRBD2	TRBV28	many	TRBJ2-7	TGTGCCAGCAGTTCCATAGCGGGAGTTGTCGAGCAGTACTTC	CASSSIAGVVEQYF
.	TRBV3-1	few	TRBJ2-7	TGTGCCAGCAGCCAAGATTCCACCGAGCAGTACTTC	CASSQDSTEQYF
.	TRBV4-3	many	TRBJ2-2	TGCGCCAGCAGGTCCGGGGTAGGGACCGGGGAGCTGTTTTTT	CASRSGVGTGELFF